This TCR beta chain was profiled in a study of T-cell memory formation after mild COVID-19 (dated by TCRdb to the early 2020s). At the level of the whole study: TCR sequence clusters from the two donors were largely donor specific. Longitudinal TCRalpha and TCRbeta repertoire sequencing tracked T-cell clones expanding and contracting after mild COVID-19 in a couple of donors. The cohort comprised two young, previously healthy adult volunteers, one female and one male.

Broader findings and caveats from the paper: Some responding clones were detected in pre-infection memory, which suggested that pre-existing cross-reactive memory T cells had joined the SARS-CoV-2 response. Contracting CD4+ clones turned up mainly in the CM and EM memory subsets, whereas EMRA was where CD8+ clones were enriched. Balanced CD4/CD8 phenotypes were observed for clones contracting from day 15 to 85, whereas a bias towards CD4+ was observed for a second wave of clones expanding from day 15 to 37. SARS-CoV-2 specificity of the second-wave clones peaking on day 37 was not confirmed. The study included only a couple of mild cases, and larger cohorts that include severe cases with pre-infection samples were judged to be necessary.

Sequencer: Illumina NovaSeq 6000. TCRalpha and TCRbeta cDNA libraries were built by 5'RACE with constant-segment primers, adding sample barcodes and unique molecular identifiers. Trizol reagent was used to extract RNA from every sample. Amplification of the libraries took two PCR steps, and the second step added a second sample barcode plus Illumina TruSeq adapters. Sequencing of the libraries was done on an Illumina NovaSeq, producing 2 x 150 bp paired-end reads. In the source study's methods: Demultiplexing of reads and collapsing into UMI-guided consensus sequences were performed with migec v1.2.7. Using mixcr v2.1.11, UMI consensuses were aligned to TRA and TRB V and J templates and then assembled into clonotypes. A clonotype was counted as expanded or contracted only if both edgeR and NoisET called the change significant, with noise models trained on biological replicates. For edgeR calls, a false discovery rate-adjusted p below 0.01 and a log2 fold-change threshold of 1 were applied. PCA with hierarchical clustering of max-normalized trajectories of the 1000 most abundant clonotypes was used as exploratory dynamics analysis. Separately sequenced CD4+ and CD8+ repertoires were used to assign the CD4 or CD8 phenotype of responding clones. The public reads were reprocessed in TCRdb via fastp at Q25 and MiXCR, keeping in-frame beta chains. Each CDR3 protein gets just one entry, which takes the most common genes and DNA from the rows behind it. The V and J calls were not made by the authors but by TCRdb's processing. The sample has roughly 370,000 distinct CDR3 sequences on record, roughly 15% of them singletons. The top ten clonotypes cover about 22% of the sample.

The CDR3, cysteine through phenylalanine, is 16 amino acids long. Just the 48-base CDR3 DNA is kept, in frame starting at base 1. Trimming removed 0 bases from V and 3 bases from J; the gene matches leave 6 bases unexplained. Based on the germline V gene (reference sequence), the CDR1 and CDR2 sequences are SEHNR and FQNEAQ. This clonotype has at least ten counts. Its antigen is not yet known. There are no base qualities to consult, and no much larger clone falls within one base. PBMCs were isolated by Ficoll-Paque density gradient centrifugation. The origin of this receptor is a man between 18 and 35 years old who had mild COVID-19 (a few samples of this study predate the infection). The sample titles of this study are shuffled in the database, so cell type and time point are left out; the donor was told from shared clones. The rearrangement combines TRBV7-9 with TRBJ2-3, and TRBD2 aligns with 7 junction nucleotides. What was sequenced was PBMCs or a T cell subset sorted from them (not recorded which). CDR3 loop: CASSLAVSGLTDTQYF. In nucleotide form, the sequence is TGTGCCAGCAGCTTAGCGGTTAGCGGGCTTACAGATACGCAGTATTTT.